The T cell receptor beta chain under discussion was sequenced for a study of T-cell memory formation after mild COVID-19. General observations from the study: Some clones that responded were present in memory (sampled pre-infection), which suggests cross-reactive memory joined.

This CDR3 contains 13 residues. V lost 6 bases and J lost 2, with 10 bases in between. Germline loops: CDR1 MDHEN, CDR2 SYDVKM. Details on this clonotype: Its antigen is unknown.

Constant-segment primers and 5'RACE yielded cDNA libraries for TCR alpha and TCR beta, each carrying sample barcodes and UMIs. TCRdb re-derived calls from the 5' RACE reads in MiXCR, one entry per CDR3 protein. The sample consists of a few hundred thousand distinct CDR3 sequences, 7.5% to 9.5% of them appearing once. The TCR sequence derives from a man younger than 35 who had mild COVID-19 (a few samples of this study predate the infection). Cell type and time point are not known. This rearrangement joins TRBV28 to TRBJ2-5; perhaps TRBD1 as D (5 bases). The sample consisted of PBMCs or a T cell subset sorted from them (not recorded which). CDR3 nucleotide sequence: TGTGCCAGCAGCAAGACAGATCAAGAGACCCAGTACTTC. Translating gives CASSKTDQETQYF. Based on the CDR3 plus reference TRBV28 and TRBJ2-5, the full variable domain is DVKVTQSSRYLVKRTGEKVFLECVQDMDHENMFWYRQDPGLGLRLIYFSYDVKMKEKGDIPEGYSVSREKKERFSLILESASTNQTSMYLCASSKTDQETQYFGPGTRLLVL.